This T cell receptor (beta chain) was recovered during a study of CD8+CD57+ T cells in acquired aplastic anemia. Study at large: Sorted CD4+ plus CD8+ cells gave DNA averaging 3.2 ug. Study-wide findings and caveats: Patients and controls shared 25 to 35 CD8+ CDR3 sequences, highly expressed in patients.

Profiling that covered TCR beta VDJ and CDR3 relied on genomic DNA as its template. TCRdb reanalysed the reads using MiXCR and keeps one entry per CDR3 protein. This sample has some 170,000 distinct CDR3 sequences, with roughly 40% found just once. This clonotype was seen a handful of times. The antigen remains undetermined. Per the germline V gene, CDR1 is MNHNS and CDR2 is SASEGT. Trimming pared 7 bases from V and 7 bases from J, leaving 20 bases between. The CDR3 contains 15 residues. The receptor's source is a human donor in good health. What was sequenced was sorted CD4+, CD8+, or CD8+CD57+ T cells (not recorded which) from PBMCs. The rearrangement links TRBV6-1 to TRBJ1-5, with D maybe TRBD1 (5 bases). CDR3 bases: TGTGCCAGCAATCCCCAAGGGGCAGGGTCCCAGCCCCAGCATTTT. Protein product: CASNPQGAGSQPQHF.